This T cell receptor (beta chain) was observed in a study of blood T cell repertoires in COVID-19. Here immunoSEQ multiplex PCR was the method, and the copy in TCRdb shows in-frame clones only, minus some. The sample has around 100,000 clones, roughly 85% seen once. The origin of this receptor is a human donor in a cohort sampled during active COVID-19. Sequencing input: peripheral blood.

CDR3 in amino acids: CASSSRGQGAFETQYF. The DNA for the CDR3 is TGTGCCAGCAGCTCCAGGGGACAGGGGGCCTTCGAGACCCAGTACTTC. This chain connects TRBV5-8 to TRBJ2-5; TRBD1 aligns across 12 bases. This CDR3 has 16 residues. V lost 3 bases to trimming and J lost 5 bases; unmatched junction nucleotides: 8. Germline V gives CDR1 SGHTS, CDR2 YDEGEE.